Below are 18 T cell receptor beta chains sequenced from a single sample in a study of blood T cell repertoires in COVID-19. Repertoires were generated with immunoSEQ multiplex PCR, while TCRdb's copy carries only in-frame clones and drops some. This sample has 180,000 or so clones, with almost 90% found just once. What was sequenced was peripheral blood. The receptors shown here come from a man in his fifties with acute or convalescent COVID-19.

The gene calls are TRBV6-5 and TRBJ2-2; D perhaps matches TRBD1 (6 bases). V was shortened by 6 bases and J by 4 bases, with 15 bases between the two germline ends. Germline CDR1 MNHEY, CDR2 SVGAGI. The CDR3 runs 15 residues. CDR3 region: CASRGLQGFTGELFF. The CDR3 DNA sequence: TGTGCCAGCAGAGGCCTACAGGGATTCACCGGGGAGCTGTTTTTT.

The gene calls are TRBV19 and TRBJ2-7, with TRBD2 matching 12 bases. V trimming: 6 bases; J trimming: 6 bases; junction bases outside the gene matches: 15. In germline, CDR1 is LNHDA, CDR2 SQIVND (reference sequence). CDR3 length: 17 residues. The CDR3 DNA reads as TGTGCCAGTAGGCTAGCGGGGGGGCTAGTGGGAGAAGGCGAGCAGTACGTC. Translating gives CASRLAGGLVGEGEQYV.

This rearrangement joins TRBV7-2 to TRBJ1-6; a weak D match, TRBD1 (6 bases). Deletions cut 3 bases from V and 8 bases from J, with 14 bases between. CDR1 is SGHTA and CDR2 is FQGNSA in the germline V gene. The CDR3 has 15 amino acids. The CDR3 loop reads CASSFLDRSDSPLHF. The DNA for the CDR3 is TGTGCCAGCAGCTTTCTAGACAGGTCGGATTCACCCCTCCACTTT. The full variable domain, completed using reference TRBV7-2 and TRBJ1-6, is GAGVSQSPSNKVTEKGKDVELRCDPISGHTALYWYRQSLGQGLEFLIYFQGNSAPDKSGLPSDRFSAERTGGSVSTLTIQRTQQEDSAVYLCASSFLDRSDSPLHFGNGTRLTVT.

V usage is TRBV5-4 and J usage is TRBJ2-5; D not certain. The CDR3 is 13 amino acids. V was shortened by 0 bases and J by 3 bases, with 6 bases between the two germline ends. In germline, CDR1 is SGHNT, CDR2 YYREEE (reference sequence). The CDR3 nucleotides read TGTGCCAGCAGCTTGGAGGCGGAAGAGACCCAGTACTTC. As protein: CASSLEAEETQYF.

CDR3 amino acids: CASSSQLAGGAGANVLTF. CDR3 DNA sequence: TGCGCCAGCAGCTCTCAACTAGCGGGGGGGGCTGGGGCCAACGTCCTGACTTTC. The chain employs TRBV4-3 and TRBJ2-6; 13 nucleotides line up with TRBD2. Germline CDR1 is LGHNA and CDR2 is YSLEER. With 5 bases clipped from V and 2 bases from J, the junction kept 6 bases outside the gene matches. This CDR3 is built from 18 residues.

The V call is TRBV27, the J call TRBJ2-7; TRBD2 is a possible D gene (6 bases). Germline V lookup: CDR1 MNHEY, CDR2 SMNVEV (reference sequence). Trimming pared 6 bases from V and 2 bases from J, leaving 20 bases between. There are 16 residues in the CDR3. This chain's CDR3 is CASSGTSRGWTYEQYF. CDR3 DNA: TGTGCCAGCAGCGGTACTAGCAGAGGATGGACCTACGAGCAGTACTTC.

V usage is TRBV7-9 and J usage is TRBJ2-7; D is uncertain. The V end lost 4 bases, the J end lost 0 bases, and 7 bases lay between the germline ends. The CDR3 is 13 amino acids. Per the germline V gene, CDR1 is SEHNR and CDR2 is FQNEAQ (reference sequence). The CDR3 nucleotides are TGTGCCAGCAGCTCTTTTAGCTCCTACGAGCAGTACGTC. Its translation is CASSSFSSYEQYV.

This rearrangement joins TRBV6-5 to TRBJ1-2, with 9 bases aligning to TRBD1. V lost 10 bases, J lost 8 bases, and 11 bases stayed unmatched. In germline, CDR1 is MNHEY, CDR2 SVGAGI. This CDR3 is 13 amino acids long. The CDR3 sequence is CATIGQGIKGYTF. The CDR3 DNA reads as TGTGCCACGATCGGACAGGGGATAAAGGGCTACACCTTC.

The genes are TRBV19 and TRBJ2-3, with a possible D match to TRBD1 (6 bases). V lost 7 bases to trimming and J lost 5 bases, with 16 bases between them. Germline V gives CDR1 LNHDA, CDR2 SQIVND (reference sequence). This CDR3 has 14 amino acids. The CDR3 DNA sequence: TGTGCCAGTACCGACCTACAGGGATTAGATACGCAGTATTTT. The encoded protein is CASTDLQGLDTQYF. The whole variable domain, remainder taken from reference TRBV19 and TRBJ2-3, is DGGITQSPKYLFRKEGQNVTLSCEQNLNHDAMYWYRQDPGQGLRLIYYSQIVNDFQKGDIAEGYSVSREKKESFPLTVTSAQKNPTAFYLCASTDLQGLDTQYFGPGTRLTVL.

This chain joins TRBV19 and TRBJ2-1, with 11 bases aligning to TRBD2. CDR1 LNHDA and CDR2 SQIVND come from the germline V gene (reference sequence). With V trimmed by 8 bases and J by 8 bases, 11 bases remained unmatched. CDR3 length: 15 residues. The CDR3 nucleotides read TGTGCCAGTTCGAAACCTAGCGGGAGGTTCCATGAGCAGTTCTTC. Its translation: CASSKPSGRFHEQFF.

This rearrangement joins TRBV10-1 to TRBJ2-1; no firm D call. Trimming removed 0 bases from V and 3 bases from J, with 3 bases in between. The CDR3 runs 13 residues. CDR1 is WNHNN, CDR2 SYGVQD, per germline (reference sequence). This chain's CDR3 is CASSESNYNEQFF. CDR3 nucleotide sequence: TGCGCCAGCAGTGAGTCCAACTACAATGAGCAGTTCTTC.

The chain uses TRBV7-2 and TRBJ2-7, with TRBD2 identical over 10 bases. The V gene end was trimmed by 3 bases and the J gene end by 5 bases; junction bases not matched to a gene: 4. Germline V gene lookup returns CDR1 SGHTA and CDR2 FQGNSA. This CDR3 has 14 residues. CDR3 bases: TGTGCCAGCAGCTTGTCTAGCGGGAGCCACGAGCAGTACTTC. Its protein is CASSLSSGSHEQYF.

The chain couples TRBV4-1 to TRBJ1-4; D is perhaps TRBD1 (5 bases). The germline gives CDR1 MGHRA, CDR2 YSYEKL. V lost 3 bases, J lost 2 bases, and 10 bases lay in between. There are 15 residues in the CDR3. CDR3 amino acids: CASSHPGHTNEKLFF. DNA for the CDR3: TGCGCCAGCAGCCACCCAGGGCATACTAATGAAAAACTGTTTTTT.

This clone was seen once. V and J are TRBV7-6 and TRBJ2-2; D perhaps matches TRBD2 (5 bases). Per the germline V gene, CDR1 is SGHVS and CDR2 is FNYEAQ. The CDR3 runs 18 residues. Trimming removed 1 base at V and 4 bases at J, with 19 bases between. CDR3: CASSLVVSGPLGTGELFF. The CDR3 coding sequence is TGTGCCAGCAGCTTAGTTGTAAGCGGCCCTCTGGGCACCGGGGAGCTGTTTTTT.

The CDR3 loop is CASSLWGSSGYTF. The CDR3 nucleotides read TGTGCCAGCAGTTTATGGGGCAGTTCTGGCTACACCTTC. V usage is TRBV27 and J usage is TRBJ1-2; maybe TRBD1 (5 bases). V was cut by 1 base and J by 7 bases, with 10 bases left in between. The CDR3 runs to 13 residues. Germline V gene data show CDR1 as MNHEY and CDR2 as SMNVEV (reference sequence).

The DNA of the CDR3 is TGTGCCAGCAGCTCTCAGGGGGCTAAGTTCGATGAGCAGTTCTTC. Amino acid sequence: CASSSQGAKFDEQFF. J is TRBJ2-1 and V is TRBV9, with TRBD1 identical over 8 bases. Germline V CDR1 and CDR2: SGDLS, YYNGEE. J lost 8 bases, V lost 4 bases, and 11 bases had no gene match. The CDR3 is 15 residues long.

The chain recombines TRBV29-1 with TRBJ1-1, with D unresolved. Germline CDR1 reads SQVTM; CDR2 reads ANQGSEA. V lost 7 bases, J lost 0 bases, and 9 bases lay in between. This CDR3 is built from 12 residues. CDR3 residues: CSAGQVNTEAFF. CDR3 nucleotide sequence: TGCAGCGCCGGCCAGGTGAACACTGAAGCTTTCTTT. The full variable domain, rest sourced from reference TRBV29-1 and TRBJ1-1, is SAVISQKPSRDICQRGTSLTIQCQVDSQVTMMFWYRQQPGQSLTLIATANQGSEATYESGFVIDKFPISRPNLTFSTLTVSNMSPEDSSIYLCSAGQVNTEAFFGQGTRLTVV.

The CDR3 spells CASSTSGTRINYEQYF. The DNA of the CDR3 is TGTGCCAGCTCAACCTCCGGGACTAGAATTAACTACGAGCAGTACTTC. J is TRBJ2-7 and V is TRBV18, with 8 bases identical to TRBD2. V was pared by 5 bases and J by 3 bases, with 12 bases of the junction left unmatched. Germline values: CDR1 KGHSH, CDR2 LQKENI. This CDR3 is 16 amino acids long.